The 30 T cell receptor beta chains listed next were all sequenced from one sample in a study of CD8+ T cells in alopecia areata. RNA extraction was followed by reverse transcription into cDNA, which acted as the sequencing template. Libraries were prepared by immunoSEQ multiplex PCR; TCRdb keeps only in-frame clonotypes and omits some of them. The repertoire holds about 190,000 clones, with roughly 70% as singletons. The treatment is: oral pan-JAK inhibitor, 5-10 mg twice daily. The sample here was CD4+ T cells sorted from blood, taken around week 50, from a patient treated with tofacitinib. The source of these receptors is a human donor with alopecia areata.

The chain links TRBV13 to TRBJ2-7, with unresolved D. V lost 5 bases, J lost 4 bases, and 12 bases lay in between. The length of the CDR3 is 13 residues. Germline V gene data show CDR1 as PRHDT and CDR2 as FYEKMQ (reference sequence). CDR3 bases: TGTGCCAGCAGCCGATCTCGTGATTACGAGCAGTACTTC. Amino acid sequence: CASSRSRDYEQYF.

This chain uses TRBV25-1 with TRBJ2-6; D remains ambiguous. CDR3 length: 17 amino acids. V was pared by 5 bases and J by 0 bases, with 14 bases between. The germline V gene encodes CDR1 MGHDK and CDR2 SYGVNS. The CDR3 coding sequence is TGTGCCAGCAGTACTCCATCGACATCCTCTGGGGCCAACGTCCTGACTTTC. Translation: CASSTPSTSSGANVLTF.

This sequence joins TRBV27 and TRBJ2-1; maybe TRBD2 (6 bases). The CDR3 has 13 residues. Per the germline V gene, CDR1 is MNHEY and CDR2 is SMNVEV (reference sequence). Between the trimmed V and J ends, which lost 3 bases and 6 bases, there was a span of 9 bases. Here the CDR3 DNA reads TGTGCCAGCAGTTTTGTGGGGGGCAATGAGCAGTTCTTC. It codes for CASSFVGGNEQFF.

V and J are TRBV29-1 and TRBJ2-3; D uncertain. CDR3 length equals 15 residues. V was trimmed by 1 base and J by 1 base, leaving 12 bases between them. Germline V gives CDR1 SQVTM, CDR2 ANQGSEA. The CDR3 spells CSVEVTASGTDTQYF. The CDR3 nucleotides are TGCAGCGTTGAAGTAACGGCATCTGGCACAGATACGCAGTATTTT.

Note on this clone: The junction departs from germline at one end; a sequencing error may be responsible. The chain links TRBV30 to TRBJ1-2; 9 positions agree with TRBD1. The CDR3 spans 13 residues. From germline, CDR1 is GTSNPN and CDR2 SVGIG (reference sequence). DNA for the CDR3: TGTGCCCGGAGGGACAGGGTTAACTATGGCTACACCTTC. This codes for CARRDRVNYGYTF.

V is TRBV27 and J is TRBJ2-1, with D perhaps TRBD2 (5 bases). Per germline, CDR1 MNHEY and CDR2 SMNVEV (reference sequence). V lost 3 bases, J lost 8 bases, and 14 bases lay in between. The CDR3 has 14 residues. The CDR3 is CASSFKGFGDEQFF. CDR3 nucleotide sequence: TGTGCCAGCAGTTTTAAGGGATTCGGGGATGAGCAGTTCTTC.

The chain employs TRBV5-1 and TRBJ2-1; D is perhaps TRBD2 (5 bases). The germline gives CDR1 SGHRS, CDR2 YFSETQ. The CDR3 has 15 amino acids. The V end was cut by 1 base, the J end by 5 bases, with 13 bases between. The CDR3 nucleotides read TGCGCCAGCAGCTTGACCGGGAAAGCTAACAATGAGCAGTTCTTC. Translating it yields CASSLTGKANNEQFF. The full variable domain, in which reference TRBV5-1 and TRBJ2-1 provide the parts outside the CDR3, is KAGVTQTPRYLIKTRGQQVTLSCSPISGHRSVSWYQQTPGQGLQFLFEYFSETQRNKGNFPGRFSGRQFSNSRSEMNVSTLELGDSALYLCASSLTGKANNEQFFGPGTRLTVL.

The V and J genes are TRBV29-1 and TRBJ2-5; no clear D. The J call may be incorrect, as the DNA end agrees better with TRBJ2-7. Germline V CDR1 and CDR2: SQVTM, ANQGSEA. This CDR3 is 12 amino acids long. CDR3 coding DNA: TGCAGCGTTGGGCTGGGGTTCGACGAGCAGTACTTC. Translation gives CSVGLGFDEQYF.

The V gene is TRBV6-1, the J gene TRBJ1-5; no firm D call. The CDR3 runs 16 residues. The germline V gene encodes CDR1 MNHNS and CDR2 SASEGT. V gave up 1 base and J gave up 0 bases, with 10 bases separating them. The CDR3 spells CASSEVWTDSNQPQHF. CDR3 coding DNA: TGTGCCAGCAGTGAAGTTTGGACGGATAGCAATCAGCCCCAGCATTTT.

This chain joins TRBV4-3 and TRBJ1-5; D is ambiguous. The germline CDR1 and CDR2 sequences are LGHNA and YSLEER. Trimming removed 0 bases from V and 6 bases from J, with 18 bases in between. The CDR3 sequence is 17 residues long. In nucleotides, the CDR3 is TGCGCCAGCAGCCAAGATCGGCTTGTCCGGGTGGGTCAGCCCCAGCATTTT. It is translated as CASSQDRLVRVGQPQHF.

This chain uses TRBV11-2 with TRBJ1-2, with D unresolved. Trimming removed 0 bases at V and 4 bases at J, with 12 bases between. Per germline, CDR1 SGHAT and CDR2 FQNNGV. CDR3 length: 15 amino acids. The CDR3 nucleotides read TGTGCCAGCAGCTTAGATCGAACAAACTTCTATGGCTACACCTTC. This translates into CASSLDRTNFYGYTF.

This chain connects TRBV15 to TRBJ1-1; D uncertain. CDR3 length equals 12 residues. Deletions cut 0 bases from V and 4 bases from J, with 3 bases between. Germline loops: CDR1 LNHNV, CDR2 YYDKDF (reference sequence). The chain's CDR3 is CATSRETTEAFF. The CDR3 DNA reads as TGTGCCACCAGCAGAGAAACCACTGAAGCTTTCTTT.

The chain joins TRBV25-1 to TRBJ1-1, with TRBD1 matching 7 bases. Germline CDR1 MGHDK, CDR2 SYGVNS. V lost 7 bases and J lost 3; bases outside the gene matches: 8. The CDR3 has 14 residues. CDR3 nucleotides: TGTGCCAGCACCCAGACAGGGAGCTACACTGAAGCTTTCTTT. It encodes CASTQTGSYTEAFF.

This clone was picked up one time. This chain joins TRBV29-1 and TRBJ1-5, with a tentative D call TRBD1 (5 bases). Germline-derived CDR1 and CDR2 are SQVTM and ANQGSEA. Trimming removed 6 bases from V and 5 bases from J, with 14 bases in between. The CDR3 runs 13 residues. CDR3 coding DNA: TGCAGCGTCCTTGGAGGGGTCTATCAGCCCCAGCATTTT. Translating it yields CSVLGGVYQPQHF.

The rearrangement uses TRBV25-1 and TRBJ2-5; D uncertain. CDR1 is MGHDK, CDR2 SYGVNS, per germline. Trimming took off 6 bases at V and 4 bases at J, with 6 bases between the two ends. CDR3 length: 11 residues. CDR3 DNA sequence: TGTGCCAGCAGGTTTCTAGAGACCCAGTACTTC. The encoded protein is CASRFLETQYF.

V usage is TRBV7-8 and J usage is TRBJ1-4; D might be TRBD1 (6 bases). Per the germline V gene, CDR1 is SGHVS and CDR2 is FQNEAQ. The CDR3 length is 14 residues. Trimming stripped 6 bases from V and 2 bases from J, with 10 bases between. CDR3 nucleotide sequence: TGTGCCAGCAGTCACCAGGGGACTAATGAAAAACTGTTTTTT. Protein: CASSHQGTNEKLFF.

The V gene is TRBV30, the J gene TRBJ2-7, with TRBD1 matching 8 bases. This CDR3 contains 13 residues. With 7 bases clipped from V and 3 bases from J, the junction kept 8 bases outside the gene matches. Germline lookup yields CDR1 GTSNPN and CDR2 SVGIG (reference sequence). The CDR3, as DNA: TGTGCCTCCGACAGGGGCGTGAGCTACGAGCAGTACTTC. It codes for CASDRGVSYEQYF.

The V and J genes are TRBV2 and TRBJ2-5; D gene uncertain. Trimming left V 3 bases short and J 2 bases short, with 13 bases between. The CDR3 consists of 15 residues. CDR1 is SNHLY and CDR2 is FYNNEI in the germline V gene. The CDR3 reads CASSEYSSNQETQYF. DNA of the CDR3: TGTGCCAGCAGTGAGTACAGTAGTAATCAAGAGACCCAGTACTTC.

This chain links TRBV29-1 with TRBJ1-2; D remains unclear. V shed 7 bases and J shed 7 bases, with 16 bases lying between them. This CDR3 comprises 12 residues. In germline, CDR1 is SQVTM, CDR2 ANQGSEA. The CDR3 nucleotides read TGCAGCGACGTAAGAGGGCGCGGTGGCTACACCTTC. Its protein is CSDVRGRGGYTF. Variable domain in full (rest from reference TRBV29-1 and TRBJ1-2): SAVISQKPSRDICQRGTSLTIQCQVDSQVTMMFWYRQQPGQSLTLIATANQGSEATYESGFVIDKFPISRPNLTFSTLTVSNMSPEDSSIYLCSDVRGRGGYTFGSGTRLTVV.

The rearrangement links TRBV5-6 to TRBJ2-7, with 7 bases aligning to TRBD1. The J segment lost 5 bases and the V segment lost 4 bases, leaving 3 bases of the junction unmatched. Germline CDR1 and CDR2: SGHDT and YYEEEE. CDR3 length equals 12 residues. CDR3 in DNA: TGTGCCAGCAGCCCTGACAGGGACGAGCAGTACTTC. Translated: CASSPDRDEQYF.

This rearrangement joins TRBV7-2 to TRBJ1-6; 7 bases match TRBD1. This CDR3 is built from 14 residues. Unmatched junction bases numbered 4, after V lost 4 bases and J lost 7 bases. The germline V gene has CDR1 SGHTA and CDR2 FQGNSA. This CDR3 is CASSSGQTNSPLHF. The CDR3 nucleotides are TGTGCCAGCAGCTCGGGACAGACAAATTCACCCCTCCACTTT.

The gene calls are TRBV5-1 and TRBJ2-3, with D maybe TRBD2 (6 bases). The CDR3 contains 15 residues. Trimming pared 0 bases from V and 0 bases from J, leaving 8 bases between. Germline assignment: CDR1 SGHRS and CDR2 YFSETQ. CDR3 residues: CASSLAGGSTDTQYF. The CDR3 nucleotides read TGCGCCAGCAGCTTGGCCGGGGGAAGCACAGATACGCAGTATTTT.

This clone was seen only a few times. This chain uses TRBV4-3 with TRBJ1-2, with a possible D match to TRBD1 (5 bases). Germline CDR1 and CDR2: LGHNA and YSLEER. V gave up 3 bases and J gave up 2 bases, with 19 bases separating them. The CDR3 is 17 residues long. The CDR3 here is CASSHAGTEKANYGYTF. DNA for the CDR3: TGCGCCAGCAGCCATGCCGGGACCGAAAAGGCCAACTATGGCTACACCTTC.

This clone was seen a few times. V and J are TRBV7-2 and TRBJ2-5, with D tentatively TRBD1 or TRBD2 (5 bases each). Looked up from germline, CDR1 is SGHTA and CDR2 is FQGNSA. This CDR3 has 13 residues. V lost 5 bases and J lost 0, with 7 bases in between. In nucleotides, the CDR3 is TGTGCCAGCAGCCGAGGGGACCAAGAGACCCAGTACTTC. Translated, it gives CASSRGDQETQYF.

CDR3 sequence reads: CAWSINEKLFF. The CDR3 DNA reads TGTGCCTGGAGCATAAATGAAAAACTGTTTTTT. The chain combines TRBV30 with TRBJ1-4, with D unclear. Germline CDR1 reads GTSNPN; CDR2 reads SVGIG (reference sequence). The CDR3 is 11 amino acids. Between the trimmed V and J ends, which lost 3 bases and 5 bases, there was a span of 4 bases.

The CDR3 sequence: CASSEPPGRETQYF. DNA of the CDR3: TGTGCCAGCAGTGAACCCCCGGGGCGAGAGACCCAGTACTTC. This chain uses TRBV6-1 with TRBJ2-5, with D tentatively TRBD1 or TRBD2 (5 bases each). V was pared by 2 bases and J by 4 bases, with 11 bases between. CDR3 length: 14 amino acids. CDR1 and CDR2 (germline): MNHNS, SASEGT.

The DNA of the CDR3 is TGTGCCATCAGCCCTAAACAGGGAAGCACTGAAGCTTTCTTT. Protein product: CAISPKQGSTEAFF. The chain recombines TRBV10-3 with TRBJ1-1; TRBD1 might be the D (6 bases). V dropped 6 bases and J dropped 4 bases, with 15 bases sitting between them. Germline CDR1 and CDR2: ENHRY and SYGVKD. The CDR3 has 14 amino acids.

J is TRBJ2-2 and V is TRBV30; D remains unclear. V was trimmed by 5 bases and J by 0 bases, leaving 13 bases between them. CDR1 is GTSNPN, CDR2 SVGIG, per germline (reference sequence). CDR3 length: 15 residues. In DNA form, the CDR3 reads TGTGCCTGGGGGGTTACGGGCTCGAACACCGGGGAGCTGTTTTTT. Protein sequence: CAWGVTGSNTGELFF.

DNA for the CDR3: TGTGCCAGCAGTGAAGTTCGGTTTGGTAGCAAATACGAGCAGTACTTC. Translating gives CASSEVRFGSKYEQYF. The chain carries TRBV2 and TRBJ2-7; D gene ambiguous. Trimming pared 1 base from V and 4 bases from J, leaving 17 bases between. Germline CDR1 SNHLY, CDR2 FYNNEI. There are 16 residues in the CDR3.

The chain employs TRBV7-2 and TRBJ1-2, with 9 positions matching TRBD1. The CDR3 loop spans 13 amino acids. The ends lost 7 bases at V and 8 bases at J; junction bases unmatched: 8. Per the germline V gene, CDR1 is SGHTA and CDR2 is FQGNSA. CDR3 sequence reads: CASNEQGAGGYTF. DNA for the CDR3: TGTGCCAGCAACGAACAGGGGGCGGGCGGCTACACCTTC.